Sequencing of this T cell receptor (beta chain) was carried out in a study of CD8 T cells in Susac syndrome. The study, taken as a whole, reports: More than 15 Susac-specific public clones were found in total CD8+ repertoires and five or six in CD8+ TEMRA repertoires.

Patients with Susac syndrome showed fulfilment of recently defined diagnostic criteria for definite or probable disease. V was pared by 1 base and J by 4 bases, with 12 bases of the junction left unmatched. The germline gives CDR1 SGHRS, CDR2 YFSETQ. The CDR3 is made up of 17 amino acids. Points on this clonotype: Its antigen remains unknown.

Random hexamers were used to reverse transcribe the RNA input (about 0.5 to 1 ug). A single record per CDR3 protein comes from TCRdb applying MiXCR to the immunoSEQ multiplex PCR reads. Counted here are about 90,000 distinct CDR3 sequences, roughly 96% occurring once; the ten biggest clones make up 0.62%. The material sequenced was CD8+ T cells from PBMCs. The gene calls are TRBV5-1 and TRBJ2-5, with 8 bases lining up with TRBD2. The source of this sequence is a human donor with Susac syndrome. This CDR3 is CASSLIRVGGAGETQYF. DNA of the CDR3: TGCGCCAGCAGCTTGATCCGCGTCGGGGGGGCTGGAGAGACCCAGTACTTC.